This entry lists 22 T cell receptor beta chains sequenced from one sample in a study of T cell responses to AZD1222 COVID-19 vaccine. The method was immunoSEQ multiplex PCR; TCRdb's version includes in-frame clones alone and lacks a portion of them. The profile shows tens of thousands of clones, 85% to 90% of them singletons. The sample here was peripheral blood, taken on day 0 of AZD1222 vaccination. Receptors were obtained from an adult in good health.

The CDR3 reads CASSKSGARGSQPQHF. DNA of the CDR3: TGTGCCAGCAGCAAAAGCGGAGCGCGGGGGAGCCAGCCCCAGCATTTT. The chain employs TRBV21-1 and TRBJ1-5. TRBV21-1 is classified as a pseudogene. The CDR3 runs 16 residues.

The chain has TRBV2 and TRBJ1-2, with TRBD1 matching over 9 bases. The germline V gene has CDR1 SNHLY and CDR2 FYNNEI. V dropped 7 bases and J dropped 4; count of bases not matched to a gene: 4. The CDR3 covers 13 residues. The CDR3 nucleotides read TGTGCCAGCATCCGGGACAGGGCCTATGGCTACACCTTC. Translated: CASIRDRAYGYTF.

This clone was counted only a few times. The CDR3 region has the DNA TGTGCCACCAGCAGCCCGGAAAGGGGAGAGACCCAGTACTTC. It specifies CATSSPERGETQYF. The rearrangement uses TRBV15 and TRBJ2-5; D is possibly TRBD1 (5 bases). The CDR3 is 14 residues long. Trimming took 3 bases from V and 4 from J, leaving 12 bases between them. The germline gives CDR1 LNHNV, CDR2 YYDKDF (reference sequence).

The gene calls are TRBV10-1 and TRBJ2-1; possible D gene TRBD1, 6 bases. The germline CDR1 and CDR2 sequences are WNHNN and SYGVQD (reference sequence). Trimming pared 4 bases from V and 6 bases from J, leaving 13 bases between. The CDR3 loop spans 14 amino acids. CDR3 sequence reads: CASSGQVSSNEQFF. The CDR3, as DNA: TGCGCCAGCAGTGGACAGGTCTCTTCCAATGAGCAGTTCTTC.

On this clone itself: At one boundary the junction diverges from the germline segment, which might be a read error. The genes are TRBV5-1 and TRBJ1-2; 7 bases match TRBD1. Germline V lookup: CDR1 SGHRS, CDR2 YFSETQ. This CDR3 region has 14 residues. CDR3 residues: CASSLDGQERGEAF. CDR3 DNA sequence: TGCGCCAGCAGCTTGGACGGACAGGAAAGGGGAGAGGCCTTC.

V usage is TRBV5-6 and J usage is TRBJ1-4; D is perhaps TRBD1 (6 bases). Trimming left V 0 bases short and J 8 bases short, with 14 bases between. CDR1 and CDR2 from the germline V gene are SGHDT and YYEEEE. This CDR3 comprises 15 residues. The CDR3 bases are TGTGCCAGCAGCTTGGAAGGCAGGGGACGAGAAAAACTGTTTTTT. It encodes CASSLEGRGREKLFF.

J is TRBJ1-1 and V is TRBV12-3 or TRBV12-4; D call uncertain. The length of the CDR3 is 13 residues. V was trimmed by 6 bases and J by 3 bases, leaving 11 bases between them. This CDR3 reads CASRLGTHTEAFF. In nucleotides, the CDR3 is TGTGCCAGCAGGCTGGGTACCCACACTGAAGCTTTCTTT.

This clone was recorded a few times. J is TRBJ2-1 and V is TRBV7-8; 8 bases align to TRBD2. With 2 bases clipped from V and 5 bases from J, the junction kept 5 bases outside the gene matches. CDR3 length: 15 residues. Germline V gene data show CDR1 as SGHVS and CDR2 as FQNEAQ. In DNA form, the CDR3 reads TGTGCCAGCAGCTTATGGACGGGACTAGACAATGAGCAGTTCTTC. Amino acid sequence: CASSLWTGLDNEQFF.

The table lists this clone with a count of one. This chain uses TRBV28 with TRBJ1-2; perhaps TRBD1 as D (5 bases). Germline V gene sequence: CDR1 MDHEN, CDR2 SYDVKM. V was pared by 6 bases and J by 8 bases, with 13 bases between. This CDR3 is 12 amino acids long. The CDR3 DNA follows: TGTGCCAGCAGATCAGGGAATATGGGCTACACCTTC. This gives the protein CASRSGNMGYTF.

The V call is TRBV19, the J call TRBJ1-1; 8 bases are a match to TRBD1. Per the germline V gene, CDR1 is LNHDA and CDR2 is SQIVND (reference sequence). With V trimmed by 8 bases and J by 7 bases, 6 bases remained unmatched. CDR3 size: 12 residues. The DNA of the CDR3 is TGTGCCAGTGGGATGGACAGGGTTGAAGCTTTCTTT. This gives the protein CASGMDRVEAFF.

The genes are TRBV3-1 (or the pseudogene TRBV3-2) and TRBJ1-5; a possible D gene is TRBD1 (6 bases). Germline lookup yields CDR1 LGHDT and CDR2 YNNKEL (reference sequence). Trimming stripped 0 bases from V and 6 bases from J, with 12 bases between. CDR3 length: 15 amino acids. The CDR3 DNA follows: TGTGCCAGCAGCCAAGATCTCCCAGGGGTTCAGCCCCAGCATTTT. Amino acid sequence: CASSQDLPGVQPQHF.

The chain joins TRBV11-3 to TRBJ1-1; unclear D gene. Germline CDR1 SGHNT, CDR2 YENEEA. The V and J ends lost 2 bases and 2 bases respectively, with 6 bases between them. The CDR3 extends over 13 amino acids. As DNA, the CDR3 is TGTGCCAGCAGCTTAACGACAAACACTGAAGCTTTCTTT. This sequence encodes CASSLTTNTEAFF.

In its sample, this clone was seen a few times. The V and J genes are TRBV27 and TRBJ2-1, with 11 bases fitting TRBD1. The CDR3 is made up of 18 amino acids. The trim removed 7 bases at V and 6 bases at J, leaving 17 bases unmatched. Looked up from germline, CDR1 is MNHEY and CDR2 is SMNVEV (reference sequence). DNA for the CDR3: TGTGCCAGCACCCCCAGCGTCCTGGGGACAGGGGGACGCAATGAGCAGTTCTTC. This codes for CASTPSVLGTGGRNEQFF.

The chain joins TRBV5-1 to TRBJ2-7, with 8 bases matching TRBD2. J gave up 1 base and V 4 bases, and 4 bases lay outside the gene matches. CDR1 is SGHRS, CDR2 YFSETQ, per germline. The CDR3 has 14 amino acids. This chain's CDR3 is CASSVSGSSYEQYF. Here the CDR3 DNA reads TGCGCCAGCAGCGTCAGCGGGAGTTCCTACGAGCAGTACTTC. The entire variable domain, with the rest obtained from reference TRBV5-1 and TRBJ2-7, is as follows: KAGVTQTPRYLIKTRGQQVTLSCSPISGHRSVSWYQQTPGQGLQFLFEYFSETQRNKGNFPGRFSGRQFSNSRSEMNVSTLELGDSALYLCASSVSGSSYEQYFGPGTRLTVT.

This clone was seen a handful of times. This chain links TRBV27 with TRBJ2-7, with 7 positions matching TRBD2. Germline trimming cut 6 bases from V and 0 bases from J; bases unmatched to any gene: 8. The CDR3 totals 15 residues. Germline-derived CDR1 and CDR2 are MNHEY and SMNVEV (reference sequence). DNA for the CDR3: TGTGCCAGCAGAGTCAGCGGGACGAGCTCCTACGAGCAGTACTTC. It yields the protein CASRVSGTSSYEQYF.

The chain recombines TRBV7-8 with TRBJ2-3; no clear D. V was clipped by 1 base and J by 0 bases, with 14 bases between them. Germline-derived CDR1 and CDR2 are SGHVS and FQNEAQ. This CDR3 is 17 amino acids long. CDR3 protein: CASSLVGQSFSTDTQYF. In nucleotides, the CDR3 is TGTGCCAGCAGCTTAGTGGGCCAATCTTTTAGCACAGATACGCAGTATTTT.

V is TRBV7-8 and J is TRBJ1-1; D gene ambiguous. V was cut by 5 bases and J by 2 bases, with 12 bases left in between. Germline V gene sequence: CDR1 SGHVS, CDR2 FQNEAQ. The CDR3 has 14 residues. CDR3 in amino acids: CASSPRTVNTEAFF. The CDR3 DNA sequence: TGTGCCAGCAGCCCCCGGACGGTTAACACTGAAGCTTTCTTT.

The chain employs TRBV5-1 and TRBJ2-7; 10 bases fit TRBD1. Germline V gene sequence: CDR1 SGHRS, CDR2 YFSETQ. V dropped 0 bases and J dropped 5; count of bases not matched to a gene: 8. The CDR3 is 16 amino acids. The CDR3 coding sequence is TGCGCCAGCAGCTTGGAATGGCTGGGACAGGGGAACGAGCAGTACTTC. It specifies CASSLEWLGQGNEQYF.

The chain links TRBV5-1 to TRBJ1-1; D ambiguous. Trimming left V 0 bases short and J 0 bases short, with 12 bases between. The CDR3 is made up of 16 amino acids. The germline CDR1 and CDR2 sequences are SGHRS and YFSETQ. CDR3 residues: CASSLDPASMNTEAFF. Here the CDR3 DNA reads TGCGCCAGCAGCTTGGACCCAGCTAGTATGAACACTGAAGCTTTCTTT.

In nucleotides, the CDR3 is TGTGCCAGCAGTGACCCCCTGGATAGAGAGGGGATGGGGCTATTGCCGCGAAAACTGTTTTTT. Protein product: CASSDPLDREGMGLLPRKLFF. The J gene is TRBJ1-4, the V gene TRBV6-4; TRBD1 might be the D (5 bases). The CDR3 contains 21 residues. The V end lost 2 bases, the J end lost 10 bases, and 35 bases lay between the germline ends. CDR1 is MRHNA, CDR2 SNTAGT, per germline.

This clone occurred once. V is TRBV30 and J is TRBJ1-1; 7 bases map to TRBD1. CDR1 and CDR2 (germline): GTSNPN, SVGIG (reference sequence). The CDR3 has 13 amino acids. Trimming cost V 0 bases and J 6 bases; bases outside gene matches: 4. The DNA for the CDR3 is TGTGCCTGGAGTGTCCAGGGGGGTGCTGAAGCTTTCTTT. Its translation is CAWSVQGGAEAFF. Drawing the rest from reference TRBV30 and TRBJ1-1, the complete variable domain is SQTIHQWPATLVQPVGSPLSLECTVEGTSNPNLYWYRQAAGRGLQLLFYSVGIGQISSEVPQNLSASRPQDRQFILSSKKLLLSDSGFYLCAWSVQGGAEAFFGQGTRLTVV.

This chain links TRBV5-1 with TRBJ2-7, with 9 bases lining up with TRBD2. Germline V gene sequence: CDR1 SGHRS, CDR2 YFSETQ. The CDR3 spans 13 residues. With 6 bases clipped from V and 3 bases from J, the junction kept 4 bases outside the gene matches. This CDR3 is CASKAGGGYEQYF. CDR3 nucleotide sequence: TGCGCCAGCAAGGCGGGAGGGGGCTACGAGCAGTACTTC.